The rows below give T cell receptor beta chains drawn from one sample of a study of T-cell reconstitution after alpha-beta-depleted transplantation in children. MiXCR was run by TCRdb on the PCR reads, yielding one entry per CDR3 protein. The sample contains about 610,000 distinct CDR3 sequences, about 10% of which appear only once. This sample comprised PBMCs from the stem cell graft donor, obtained from the stem cell graft. The source of these receptors is a human donor who donated a stem cell graft to a child with acute myeloid leukemia. The CDR3 runs from the conserved cysteine through the conserved F or W. The order of the fields is J gene, V gene, clone size, D gene, CDR3 DNA, CDR3 protein. A D gene is named only where the DNA matches it firmly. Clone size is not always given. Where it is, it says once, few, many or a class for expanded clones.

>TRBJ1-5|TRBV2|-|-
TGTGCCAGCCTCCCAGGGGGCAATCAGCCCCAGCATTTT
CASLPGGNQPQHF
>TRBJ2-1|TRBV7-2|few|TRBD2
TGTGCCAGCAGCTTAGCGCGGGAGGACAATGAGCAGTTCTTC
CASSLAREDNEQFF
>TRBJ2-3|TRBV7-9|-|TRBD1
TGTGCCAGCAGCCCCGGGACAGGGGGCAACACAGATACGCAGTATTTT
CASSPGTGGNTDTQYF
>TRBJ1-5|TRBV5-1|few|-
TGCGCCAGCAGCTTGGTTGCGGGGAGCAATCAGCCCCAGCATTTT
CASSLVAGSNQPQHF
>TRBJ1-1|TRBV20-1|-|-
TGCAGTACCCGGGCTGGGGAAAGGGGGAGAGTCACTGAAGCTTTCTTT
CSTRAGERGRVTEAFF
>TRBJ2-6|TRBV10-3|many|-
TGTGCCATCAGTACCCTAGAGTCTGGGGCCAACGTCCTGACTTTC
CAISTLESGANVLTF
>TRBJ2-1|TRBV7-6|few|TRBD2
TGTGCCAGCAGCTTAGCTAGCGGGATAGCGAATGAGCAGTTCTTC
CASSLASGIANEQFF
>TRBJ1-1|TRBV30|-|-
TGTGCCTGGACCCCCGGGAACACTGAAGCTTTCTTT
CAWTPGNTEAFF
>TRBJ2-1|TRBV12-3/TRBV12-4|-|TRBD2
TGTGCCAGCAGTTTGATGCTAGCGGAGTACAATGAGCAGTTCTTC
CASSLMLAEYNEQFF
>TRBJ2-6|TRBV6-1|few|-
TGTGCCAGCACCCGGGACTTCTCTGGGGCCAACGTCCTGACTTTC
CASTRDFSGANVLTF
>TRBJ2-7|TRBV20-1|few|-
TGCAGTGCTAGAGATGATCGGGACAATCTCCTTGTCAGCGAGCAGTACTTC
CSARDDRDNLLVSEQYF
>TRBJ2-1|TRBV20-1|few|TRBD2
TGCAGTGCGGTAGCGGGAGGTTCACAATACGAGCAGTTCTTC
CSAVAGGSQYEQFF
>TRBJ2-2|TRBV25-1|few|-
TGTGCCAGCAGTACAAACGAGGGCACCGGGGAGCTGTTTTTT
CASSTNEGTGELFF
>TRBJ2-7|TRBV27|few|-
TGTGCCAGCAGTCTCCTTCAGGCGGGCGGTACCTACGAGCAGTACTTC
CASSLLQAGGTYEQYF
>TRBJ1-1|TRBV29-1|few|-
TGCAGCTCCGTGTGGGGGCCGAACACTGAAGCTTTCTTT
CSSVWGPNTEAFF
>TRBJ1-4|TRBV5-5|few|-
TGTGCCAGCAAAATCAGGCCCATAGGCGATGAAAAACTGTTTTTT
CASKIRPIGDEKLFF
>TRBJ2-7|TRBV4-3|-|-
TGCGCCAGCAGCCAAGATAAAGGCTACGAGCAGTACTTC
CASSQDKGYEQYF